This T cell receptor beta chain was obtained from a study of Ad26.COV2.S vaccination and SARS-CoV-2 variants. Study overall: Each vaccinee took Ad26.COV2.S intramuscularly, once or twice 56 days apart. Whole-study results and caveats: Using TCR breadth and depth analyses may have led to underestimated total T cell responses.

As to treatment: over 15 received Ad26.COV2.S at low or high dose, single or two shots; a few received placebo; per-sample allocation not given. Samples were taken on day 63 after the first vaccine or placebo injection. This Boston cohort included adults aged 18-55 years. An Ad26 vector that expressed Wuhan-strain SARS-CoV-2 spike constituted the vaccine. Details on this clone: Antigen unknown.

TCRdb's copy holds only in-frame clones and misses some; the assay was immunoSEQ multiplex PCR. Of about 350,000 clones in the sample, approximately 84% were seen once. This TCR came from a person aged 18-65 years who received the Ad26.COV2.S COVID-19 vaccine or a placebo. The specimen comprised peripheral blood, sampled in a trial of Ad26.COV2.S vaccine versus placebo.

The CDR3 region is CASSLAGSGGGNTIYF. The CDR3 coding sequence is TGTGCCAGCAGCTTAGCAGGTTCCGGGGGCGGAAACACCATATATTTT. The genes are TRBV7-9 and TRBJ1-3, with D maybe TRBD1 (6 bases). Germline-derived CDR1 and CDR2 are SEHNR and FQNEAQ (reference sequence). This CDR3 is built from 16 residues. Deletions cut 0 bases from V and 4 bases from J, with 13 bases between.